The 2 T cell receptor beta chains reported below all come from one sample, sequenced in a study of blood T cell repertoires in COVID-19. Here immunoSEQ multiplex PCR was the method, and the copy in TCRdb shows in-frame clones only, minus some. The sample includes around 260,000 clones, 91% seen only once; the top ten take 2% to 2.5%. The source material was peripheral blood. These receptors originate from a woman in her twenties or thirties with COVID-19, enrolled during active disease.

The rearrangement uses TRBV3-1 (or the pseudogene TRBV3-2) and TRBJ2-5; 10 nucleotides agree with TRBD2. CDR1 is LGHDT, CDR2 YNNKEL, per germline (reference sequence). The trim removed 4 bases at V and 9 bases at J, leaving 14 bases unmatched. The CDR3 has 16 residues. The CDR3 bases are TGTGCCAGCAGCCTTCTAAGCGGGAGGGCTGGCTCGGCCCAGTACTTC. Translating it yields CASSLLSGRAGSAQYF.

The chain combines TRBV3-1 (or the pseudogene TRBV3-2) with TRBJ2-7; 9 nucleotides line up with TRBD1. The V and J ends lost 5 bases and 7 bases, in that order; junction bases with no gene match: 3. CDR3 size: 12 residues. Germline V lookup: CDR1 LGHDT, CDR2 YNNKEL (reference sequence). CDR3 loop: CASSTGGREQYF. The CDR3 DNA is TGTGCCAGCAGCACAGGGGGCCGGGAGCAGTACTTC.